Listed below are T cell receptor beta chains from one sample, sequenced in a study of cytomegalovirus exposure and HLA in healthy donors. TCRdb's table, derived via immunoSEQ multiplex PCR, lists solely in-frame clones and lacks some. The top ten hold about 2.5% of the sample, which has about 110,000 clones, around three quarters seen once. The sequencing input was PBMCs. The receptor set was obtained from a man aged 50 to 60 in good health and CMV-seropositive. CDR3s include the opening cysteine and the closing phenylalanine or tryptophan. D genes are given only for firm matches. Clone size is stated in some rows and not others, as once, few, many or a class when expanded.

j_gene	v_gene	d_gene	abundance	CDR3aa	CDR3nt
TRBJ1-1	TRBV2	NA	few	CASRGPGGDTEAFF	TGTGCCAGCAGGGGACCGGGGGGTGACACTGAAGCTTTCTTT
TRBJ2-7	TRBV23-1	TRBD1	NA	CASSHLGTAYEQYF	TGCGCCAGCAGTCACCTGGGGACAGCCTACGAGCAGTACTTC
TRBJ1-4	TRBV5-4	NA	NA	CASSLGQQGEKLFF	TGTGCCAGCAGCTTGGGACAGCAAGGTGAAAAACTGTTTTTT
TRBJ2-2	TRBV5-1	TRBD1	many	CASSEGQPDGELFF	TGCGCCAGCAGCGAGGGACAGCCAGACGGGGAGCTGTTTTTT
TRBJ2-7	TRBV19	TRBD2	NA	CASSDPSGGAYEQYF	TGTGCCAGTAGTGACCCTAGCGGGGGGGCCTACGAGCAGTACTTC
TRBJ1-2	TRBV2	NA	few	CASGGRGRGYGYTF	TGTGCCAGCGGGGGCAGGGGACGTGGATATGGCTACACCTTC
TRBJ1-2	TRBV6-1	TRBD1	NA	CASSPTGRTLYGYTF	TGTGCCAGCAGCCCGACAGGGAGGACCCTCTATGGCTACACCTTC
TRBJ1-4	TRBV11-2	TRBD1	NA	CASSLVDRVGEKLFF	TGTGCCAGCAGCTTAGTGGACAGGGTTGGTGAAAAACTGTTTTTT
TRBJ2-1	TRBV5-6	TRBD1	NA	CASSLIRQGGNEQFF	TGTGCCAGCAGCTTGATAAGACAGGGGGGCAATGAGCAGTTCTTC
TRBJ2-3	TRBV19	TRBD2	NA	CASSLDSGRSRDTQYF	TGTGCCAGTAGTCTCGATAGCGGGAGGTCTAGAGATACGCAGTATTTT
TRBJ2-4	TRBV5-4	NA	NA	CASSLGGLAKNIQYF	TGTGCCAGCAGCTTGGGGGGGCTGGCCAAAAACATTCAGTACTTC
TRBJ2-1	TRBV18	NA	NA	CASSPLNEQFF	TGTGCCAGCTCACCTCTCAATGAGCAGTTCTTC
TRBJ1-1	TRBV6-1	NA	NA	CASSVGGGGTEAFF	TGTGCCAGCAGTGTTGGTGGGGGGGGCACTGAAGCTTTCTTT
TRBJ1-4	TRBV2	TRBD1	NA	CASRRQGPHSNEKLFF	TGTGCCAGCAGGAGACAGGGCCCGCATTCTAATGAAAAACTGTTTTTT
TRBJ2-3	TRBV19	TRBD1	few	CASSIGQVTDTQYF	TGTGCCAGTAGTATCGGACAGGTCACAGATACGCAGTATTTT
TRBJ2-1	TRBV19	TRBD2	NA	CASRVSGREGRNEQFF	TGTGCCAGTAGGGTCTCGGGGCGGGAGGGCCGCAATGAGCAGTTCTTC
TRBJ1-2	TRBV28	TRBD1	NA	CASSSPGTGLWGYTF	TGTGCCAGCAGTTCCCCTGGGACAGGTTTATGGGGCTACACCTTC
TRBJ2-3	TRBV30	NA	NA	CAWSPIGRDTQYF	TGTGCCTGGAGCCCTATAGGGAGAGATACGCAGTATTTT
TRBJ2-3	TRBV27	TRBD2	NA	CASSLNSGGTTQYF	TGTGCCAGCAGTTTAAATAGCGGGGGGACGACGCAGTATTTT
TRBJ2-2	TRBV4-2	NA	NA	CASSQGGMEAGELFF	TGTGCCAGCAGCCAAGGGGGTATGGAGGCCGGGGAGCTGTTTTTT
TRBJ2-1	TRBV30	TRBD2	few	CAWRGLARNEQFF	TGTGCCTGGAGGGGACTAGCGAGGAATGAGCAGTTCTTC
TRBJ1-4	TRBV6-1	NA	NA	CASRRGGVNEKLFF	TGTGCCAGCAGGCGGGGAGGGGTTAATGAAAAACTGTTTTTT
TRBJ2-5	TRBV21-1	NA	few	CASSLGLTVTLQETQYF	TGTGCCAGCAGCCTGGGGTTGACAGTTACCCTCCAAGAGACCCAGTACTTC
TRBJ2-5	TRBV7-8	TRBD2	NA	CASSSPPRLAAKTQYF	TGTGCCAGCAGCTCCCCTCCCCGACTAGCGGCGAAGACCCAGTACTTC
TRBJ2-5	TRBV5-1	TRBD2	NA	CASSIGLAGVGETQYF	TGCGCCAGCAGCATCGGACTAGCGGGAGTTGGGGAGACCCAGTACTTC
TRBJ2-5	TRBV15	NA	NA	CATSRDPHGGPKETQYF	TGTGCCACCAGCAGAGACCCCCACGGGGGGCCGAAAGAGACCCAGTACTTC
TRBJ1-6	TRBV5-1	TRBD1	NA	CASSRGQGDDSPLHF	TGCGCCAGCAGCAGGGGGCAGGGGGACGATTCACCCCTCCACTTT
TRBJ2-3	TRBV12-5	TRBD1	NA	CASGPARTGGVDTQYF	TGTGCTAGTGGTCCAGCTAGGACAGGGGGCGTAGATACGCAGTATTTT
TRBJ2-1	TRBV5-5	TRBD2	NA	CASSRGTSGINEQFF	TGTGCCAGCAGCCGGGGGACTAGCGGTATCAATGAGCAGTTCTTC
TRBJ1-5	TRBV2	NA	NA	CASSEGQVDRRKHF	TGTGCCAGCAGTGAAGGTCAGGTCGACCGCCGGAAGCATTTT
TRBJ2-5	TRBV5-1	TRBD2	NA	CASRGLAEQETQYF	TGCGCCAGCCGCGGGCTAGCGGAGCAAGAGACCCAGTACTTC
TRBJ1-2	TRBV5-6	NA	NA	CASSPGDSYGYTF	TGTGCCAGCAGCCCGGGGGATAGCTATGGCTACACCTTC
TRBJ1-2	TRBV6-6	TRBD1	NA	CAGYGTGENYGYTF	TGTGCCGGATACGGGACAGGCGAAAACTATGGCTACACCTTC
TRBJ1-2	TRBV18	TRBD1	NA	CASSPGQRYGYTF	TGTGCCAGCTCACCGGGACAGAGGTATGGCTACACCTTC
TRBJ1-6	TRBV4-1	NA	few	CASSLGGLNSPLHF	TGCGCCAGCAGCTTGGGGGGGCTGAATTCACCCCTCCACTTT
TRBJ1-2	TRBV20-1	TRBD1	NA	CSAQGSYGYTF	TGCAGTGCACAGGGGTCCTATGGCTACACCTTC
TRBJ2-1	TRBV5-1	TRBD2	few	CASYRASGDNEQFF	TGCGCCAGCTACCGGGCTAGCGGTGACAATGAGCAGTTCTTC
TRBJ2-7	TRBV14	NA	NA	CASSPGDIRRGLLGEQYF	TGTGCCAGCAGCCCAGGGGACATCCGAAGGGGATTACTTGGCGAGCAGTACTTC
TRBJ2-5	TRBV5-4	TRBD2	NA	CASSGGGAGGMETQYF	TGTGCCAGCAGCGGGGGTGGAGCGGGGGGAATGGAGACCCAGTACTTC
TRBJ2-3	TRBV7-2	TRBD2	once	CASSFSGGAGDTQYF	TGTGCCAGCAGCTTTAGCGGGGGGGCCGGAGATACGCAGTATTTT
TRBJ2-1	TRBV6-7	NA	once	CASSWIGQGTYNEQFF	TGTGCCAGCAGTTGGATCGGGCAGGGTACTTACAATGAGCAGTTCTTC